The rows below give T cell receptor beta chains drawn from one sample of a study of molecular identifiers for immune sequencing clone quantification. Each CDR3 protein gets one entry after TCRdb re-called the PCR reads with MiXCR. The table has 600,000 to 650,000 distinct CDR3 sequences, roughly 21% seen once. What was sequenced was naive CD8+ T cells from blood, with Jurkat cell RNA spiked in. Every receptor here comes from a human donor in good health. Some libraries in this study had Jurkat cell RNA spiked in. Each CDR3 is given with its conserved first and last residue. The D gene is left open where the match is weak. Clone size appears in some rows only: once, few, many, or a class for an expanded clone.

d_call clone_size j_call v_call cdr3_aa cdr3_nt
TRBD2 many TRBJ2-5 TRBV5-1 CASSYNPGTTMLETQYF TGCGCCAGCAGCTATAACCCCGGGACTACCATGCTCGAGACCCAGTACTTC
. few TRBJ1-5 TRBV20-1 CSARQTGSNQPQHF TGCAGTGCTAGACAGACAGGTAGCAATCAGCCCCAGCATTTT
. many TRBJ2-7 TRBV30 CAWSTASSYEQYF TGTGCCTGGAGTACTGCAAGCTCCTACGAGCAGTACTTC
. many TRBJ2-2 TRBV9 CASSEKGRITGELFF TGTGCCAGCAGCGAGAAGGGGAGGATCACCGGGGAGCTGTTTTTT
TRBD1 . TRBJ1-2 TRBV4-1 CASSQLLGQGKNGYTF TGCGCCAGCAGCCAACTCCTCGGACAGGGAAAGAATGGCTACACCTTC
. few TRBJ2-7 TRBV27 CASPPKEHEQYF TGTGCCAGCCCTCCAAAAGAGCACGAGCAGTACTTC
. once TRBJ2-1 TRBV6-5 CAGSYIQGSGVSDEQFF TGTGCCGGCAGTTACATACAGGGTTCGGGGGTATCGGATGAGCAGTTCTTC
TRBD1 . TRBJ2-7 TRBV12-3/TRBV12-4 CASTPGTGVYEQYF TGTGCCAGCACCCCCGGGACAGGGGTCTACGAGCAGTACTTC
TRBD2 . TRBJ2-7 TRBV19 CASSLPSGFTYEQYF TGTGCCAGTAGTCTACCTAGCGGGTTTACCTACGAGCAGTACTTC
. many TRBJ2-7 TRBV14 CASSQNQRSYEQYF TGTGCCAGCAGCCAGAATCAGCGTTCCTACGAGCAGTACTTC
TRBD2 many TRBJ2-1 TRBV6-1 CASSASGYNEQFF TGTGCCAGCAGTGCTAGCGGGTACAATGAGCAGTTCTTC
. many TRBJ2-2 TRBV30 CAWSGRGKTGELFF TGTGCCTGGAGTGGGAGGGGGAAGACCGGGGAGCTGTTTTTT
. many TRBJ2-7 TRBV5-6 CASSRQLPAFYEQYF TGTGCCAGCAGCCGACAGCTCCCGGCTTTCTACGAGCAGTACTTC
. . TRBJ1-2 TRBV27 CASSMWSEQGINYGYTF TGTGCCAGCTCGATGTGGTCAGAACAGGGAATTAACTATGGCTACACCTTC
. many TRBJ2-3 TRBV6-2/TRBV6-3 CAAATPDSITDTQYF TGTGCCGCCGCAACCCCTGACAGTATCACAGATACGCAGTATTTT
TRBD1 . TRBJ1-5 TRBV7-8 CASSLVRDSRKNNQPQHF TGTGCCAGCAGCTTAGTTCGGGACAGCAGAAAGAATAATCAGCCCCAGCATTTT
. . TRBJ1-2 TRBV19 CASSTALRGLYGYTF TGTGCCAGTAGTACGGCCCTTCGGGGACTCTATGGCTACACCTTC
TRBD2 few TRBJ2-1 TRBV7-2 CASSGLAGGFSFNEQFF TGTGCCAGCAGTGGACTAGCGGGGGGATTCAGTTTCAATGAGCAGTTCTTC
. . TRBJ2-7 TRBV11-2 CASSSLGYPYEQYF TGTGCCAGCAGCTCCCTAGGGTACCCATACGAGCAGTACTTC
. many TRBJ1-6 TRBV9 CASSVNQDRAYNSPLHF TGTGCCAGCAGCGTAAATCAGGACAGAGCCTATAATTCACCCCTCCACTTT
TRBD2 . TRBJ2-5 TRBV12-3/TRBV12-4 CASSSLQRGATEAQYF TGTGCCAGCAGTTCCCTGCAGCGGGGGGCGACCGAGGCCCAGTACTTC
. once TRBJ1-1 TRBV5-6 CASSLPSSTEAFF TGTGCCAGCAGCTTGCCCTCGAGCACTGAAGCTTTCTTT
TRBD1 few TRBJ2-7 TRBV20-1 CSATTKQGNEQYF TGCAGTGCCACAACAAAACAGGGGAATGAGCAGTACTTC
. many TRBJ1-1 TRBV6-2/TRBV6-3 CASSYSRRASNTEAFF TGTGCCAGCAGTTATTCCCGGAGAGCCTCGAACACTGAAGCTTTCTTT
. many TRBJ2-2 TRBV7-9 CASSHDWRLSNTGELFF TGTGCCAGCAGCCATGATTGGAGGTTATCGAACACCGGGGAGCTGTTTTTT